This is a list of T cell receptor beta chains from one sample in a study of Tregs in tolerant kidney transplant recipients. Sequenced by immunoSEQ multiplex PCR; TCRdb stores in-frame clones only, minus some. The data show approximately 60,000 clones, about 87% seen once. Material: CD4+ T cells from blood (PBMCs), obtained 6 months after the transplant. These receptor sequences come from a human patient who received a combined kidney and bone marrow transplant. Certain T cells may be donor cells from the graft. The CDR3 runs from the conserved cysteine through the conserved F or W. Fields, in order: V gene, J gene, D gene, clone size, CDR3 DNA, CDR3 protein. A D gene is named only where the DNA matches it firmly. Clone size is shown for a subset of rows, as once, few, many or a class of expanded clone.

TRBV5-1	TRBJ1-1	TRBD1	NA	TGCGCCAGCAGCTGGGACAGGGCCACTGAAGCTTTCTTT	CASSWDRATEAFF
TRBV2	TRBJ2-2	TRBD1	NA	TGTGCCAGCAGTGGGGACAGACACACCGGGGAGCTGTTTTTT	CASSGDRHTGELFF
TRBV11-2	TRBJ2-7	NA	NA	TGTGCCAGCAGCCCCATCTCGGGCAGGACTTCCTACGAGCAGTACTTC	CASSPISGRTSYEQYF
TRBV19	TRBJ1-2	NA	NA	TGTGCCAGTAGTATCCGCGGGCACCCTAACTATGGCTACACCTTC	CASSIRGHPNYGYTF
TRBV18	TRBJ1-4	NA	NA	NA	CASSLHQGEKLFF
TRBV7-2	TRBJ2-1	TRBD2	NA	TGTGCCAGCACCTTACCGGGACTAGCGGACAATGAGCAGTTCTTC	CASTLPGLADNEQFF
TRBV5-4	TRBJ2-5	TRBD2	NA	TGTGCCAGCAGCAAACCCGGGACTAGCGGGAAGAAGACCCAGTACTTC	CASSKPGTSGKKTQYF
TRBV7-8	TRBJ1-2	NA	NA	TGTGCCAGCAGCTTAGATAGGCGGAGGAGCTACACCTTC	CASSLDRRRSYTF
TRBV10-2	TRBJ2-5	TRBD1	few	TGCGCCAGCAGTGGACAGGGGGCAAGAGAGACCCAGTACTTC	CASSGQGARETQYF
TRBV7-3	TRBJ1-1	NA	NA	TGTGCCAGCAGCCTAATAGGGGAGGGTAACACTGAAGCTTTCTTT	CASSLIGEGNTEAFF
TRBV5-1	TRBJ2-3	TRBD1	NA	TGCGCCAGCAGCTTGGGACAGGGTGCAGATACGCAGTATTTT	CASSLGQGADTQYF
TRBV19	TRBJ2-7	NA	few	TGTGCCAGTAGTATTAGGGGGAGTGAATACGAGCAGTACTTC	CASSIRGSEYEQYF
TRBV7-8	TRBJ1-5	TRBD1	NA	TGTGCCAGCAGCTTAGCGCGGCAGGGGGCAGGGCCCCAGCATTTT	CASSLARQGAGPQHF
TRBV5-4	TRBJ1-3	NA	NA	TGTGCCAGCAGCCACAGGACAGATGGGGACACCATATATTTT	CASSHRTDGDTIYF
TRBV2	TRBJ1-6	TRBD1	few	TGTGCCAGCAGTCAGGACAGGGGGCTTTCACCCCTCCACTTT	CASSQDRGLSPLHF
TRBV19	TRBJ1-1	TRBD1	NA	TGTGCCAGTAGTGGGGACAGGGGAGGCGGGAACACTGAAGCTTTCTTT	CASSGDRGGGNTEAFF
TRBV30	TRBJ1-6	NA	NA	TGTGCCTGGAGTCCTGAGGCGAATTCCCCCCTCCACTTT	CAWSPEANSPLHF
TRBV2	TRBJ1-4	TRBD1	NA	TGTGCCAGCAGAGACAGGGTTGCAACTAATGAAAAACTGTTTTTT	CASRDRVATNEKLFF
TRBV18	TRBJ2-7	TRBD2	NA	TGTGCCAGCTCACCAGCCCTAGCGGGATTATCCTACGAGCAGTACTTC	CASSPALAGLSYEQYF
TRBV18	TRBJ2-5	NA	NA	TGTGCCAGCTCACCGTTGCAGGCCTTACCCTTAGGGGAAGGGGAGACCCAGTACTTC	CASSPLQALPLGEGETQYF
TRBV4-2	TRBJ2-3	NA	NA	TGTGCCAGCAGCTACAAGATCTCCCTGTATTTT	CASSYKISLYF
TRBV7-2	TRBJ2-1	NA	NA	TGTGCCAGCGTAACCCAGCCGGGTTACAATGAGCAGTTCTTC	CASVTQPGYNEQFF
TRBV4-1	TRBJ2-5	NA	NA	TGCGCCAGCAGCCCTACAGCCATCCAAGAGACCCAGTACTTC	CASSPTAIQETQYF
TRBV29-1	TRBJ2-1	TRBD1	NA	TGCAGCGTCGGGACAGGGGGAGTCAATGAGCAGTTCTTC	CSVGTGGVNEQFF
TRBV7-2	TRBJ1-5	NA	NA	TGTGCCAGCAGCCCCATCGCGGTGGGGGCCCGGCCCCAGCATTTT	CASSPIAVGARPQHF
TRBV6-5	TRBJ1-2	TRBD1	NA	TGTGCCAGCAGACCACGGGACAGGGGGATATATGGCTACACCTTC	CASRPRDRGIYGYTF
TRBV5-4	TRBJ2-3	TRBD2	NA	TGTGCCAGCAGCTATCTAGCGGCTAGCACAGATACGCAGTATTTT	CASSYLAASTDTQYF
TRBV19	TRBJ1-3	NA	few	TGTGCCAGTCATCACGGGTCCCGCTCTGGAAACACCATATATTTT	CASHHGSRSGNTIYF
TRBV18	TRBJ2-3	NA	NA	TGTGCCAGCTCACCGGGGGGATTGGATACGCAGTATTTT	CASSPGGLDTQYF